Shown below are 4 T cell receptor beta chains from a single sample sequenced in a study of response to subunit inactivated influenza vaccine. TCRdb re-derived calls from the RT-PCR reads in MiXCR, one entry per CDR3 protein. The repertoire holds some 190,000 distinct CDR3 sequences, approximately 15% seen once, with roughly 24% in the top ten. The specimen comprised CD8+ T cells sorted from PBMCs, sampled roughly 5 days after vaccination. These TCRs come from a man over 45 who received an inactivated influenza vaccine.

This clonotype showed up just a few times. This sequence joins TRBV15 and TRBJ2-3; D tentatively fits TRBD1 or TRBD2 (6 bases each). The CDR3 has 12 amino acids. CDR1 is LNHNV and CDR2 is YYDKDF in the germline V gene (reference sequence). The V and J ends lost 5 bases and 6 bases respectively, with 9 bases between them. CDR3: CATSGGGDTQYF. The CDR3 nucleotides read TGTGCCACCAGCGGAGGGGGGGATACGCAGTATTTT.

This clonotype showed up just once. The CDR3 DNA reads TGTGCCTGGAGCGGACTAGCGGGAAATGAGCAGTTCTTC. Amino acids: CAWSGLAGNEQFF. The V and J genes are TRBV30 and TRBJ2-1; 12 bases line up with TRBD2. The CDR3 has 13 amino acids. Trimming at V came to 3 bases and at J to 7 bases, leaving 1 base not matched to a gene. CDR1 is GTSNPN and CDR2 is SVGIG in the germline V gene (reference sequence).

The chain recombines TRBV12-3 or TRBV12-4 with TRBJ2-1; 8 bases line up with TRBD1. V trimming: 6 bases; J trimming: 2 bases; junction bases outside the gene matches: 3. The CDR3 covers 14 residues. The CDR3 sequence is CASSDRGPYNEQFF. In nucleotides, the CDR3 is TGTGCCAGCAGCGACAGGGGACCCTACAATGAGCAGTTCTTC.

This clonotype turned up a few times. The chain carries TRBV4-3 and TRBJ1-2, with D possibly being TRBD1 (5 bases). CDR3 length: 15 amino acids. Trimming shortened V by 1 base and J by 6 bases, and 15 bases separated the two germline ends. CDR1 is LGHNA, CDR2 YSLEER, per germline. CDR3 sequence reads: CASSQVDSPRDGYTF. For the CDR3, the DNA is TGCGCCAGCAGCCAAGTAGACAGCCCTCGGGATGGCTACACCTTC.